These 31 T cell receptor beta chains share one sample of origin, sequenced in a study of cytomegalovirus exposure and HLA in healthy donors. PCR employed 60 Vbeta and 13 Jbeta primers. Only in-frame clones appear in the TCRdb table, and some are missing; sequencing was by immunoSEQ multiplex PCR. The data show approximately 190,000 clones, roughly 12% seen once. Input material: PBMCs. Receptors were obtained from a man in his fifties or sixties in good health and CMV-seropositive.

This clone was counted between two and nine times. The CDR3 loop is CASSAHTGANEKLFF. CDR3 coding DNA: TGTGCCAGCAGTGCCCACACAGGGGCTAATGAAAAACTGTTTTTT. The chain uses TRBV6-1 and TRBJ1-4; 7 bases fit TRBD1. Germline assignment: CDR1 MNHNS and CDR2 SASEGT. Germline trimming cut 4 bases from V and 3 bases from J; bases unmatched to any gene: 5. This CDR3 contains 15 residues.

The chain combines TRBV5-6 with TRBJ2-2; TRBD1 agrees at 10 bases. CDR1 and CDR2 from the germline V gene are SGHDT and YYEEEE. With 5 bases clipped from V and 5 bases from J, the junction kept 9 bases outside the gene matches. The CDR3 is made up of 16 amino acids. CDR3 in amino acids: CASSSDRGLGTGELFF. CDR3 DNA sequence: TGTGCCAGCAGTTCCGACAGGGGGCTCGGAACCGGGGAGCTGTTTTTT.

This chain uses TRBV7-9 with TRBJ1-1; no definite D call. Looked up from germline, CDR1 is SEHNR and CDR2 is FQNEAQ (reference sequence). This CDR3 is 14 amino acids long. V was shortened by 5 bases and J by 2 bases, with 12 bases between the two germline ends. The CDR3, as DNA: TGTGCCAGCAGCATGGACGGGAAAAACACTGAAGCTTTCTTT. Protein sequence: CASSMDGKNTEAFF. Supplemented by reference TRBV7-9 and TRBJ1-1, the full variable domain reads DTGVSQNPRHKITKRGQNVTFRCDPISEHNRLYWYRQTLGQGPEFLTYFQNEAQLEKSRLLSDRFSAERPKGSFSTLEIQRTEQGDSAMYLCASSMDGKNTEAFFGQGTRLTVV.

The genes are TRBV27 and TRBJ1-2; 7 bases line up with TRBD1. The CDR3 extends over 13 amino acids. Germline V lookup: CDR1 MNHEY, CDR2 SMNVEV (reference sequence). V dropped 8 bases and J dropped 7; count of bases not matched to a gene: 10. The CDR3 loop is CASRQTGTVGYTF. The DNA for the CDR3 is TGTGCCAGCCGCCAGACAGGGACGGTTGGCTACACCTTC.

This clone has a handful of counts. This chain uses TRBV7-8 with TRBJ2-2; TRBD2 matches at 9 bases. The CDR3 runs 15 residues. V lost 2 bases, J lost 4 bases, and 2 bases stayed unmatched. Germline V gene lookup returns CDR1 SGHVS and CDR2 FQNEAQ. As DNA, the CDR3 is TGTGCCAGCAGCTTATTGACTAGCGGCACCGGGGAGCTGTTTTTT. As protein: CASSLLTSGTGELFF. Looking up the rest from reference TRBV7-8 and TRBJ2-2 gives the full variable domain: GAGVSQSPRYKVAKRGQDVALRCDPISGHVSLFWYQQALGQGPEFLTYFQNEAQLDKSGLPSDRFFAERPEGSVSTLKIQRTQQEDSAVYLCASSLLTSGTGELFFGEGSRLTVL.

The chain couples TRBV5-1 to TRBJ2-1, with 9 bases that match TRBD1. Germline V gene sequence: CDR1 SGHRS, CDR2 YFSETQ. The CDR3 loop spans 15 amino acids. V gave up 6 bases and J gave up 8 bases; unmatched junction bases: 12. The CDR3 reads CASTTQGASVDEQFF. CDR3 nucleotides: TGCGCCAGCACAACACAGGGGGCGTCAGTCGATGAGCAGTTCTTC.

This clone was detected a few times. For the CDR3, the DNA is TGTGCCAGCAGCGTAAAACAGGGGGGTGGCTATGGCTACACCTTC. This gives the protein CASSVKQGGGYGYTF. The rearrangement links TRBV9 to TRBJ1-2; 8 positions match TRBD1. This CDR3 has 15 residues. In germline, CDR1 is SGDLS, CDR2 YYNGEE. The J segment lost 4 bases and the V segment lost 1 base, leaving 6 bases of the junction unmatched.

This sequence joins TRBV6-5 and TRBJ1-1; no clear D gene. This CDR3 contains 14 residues. V was pared by 5 bases and J by 3 bases, with 13 bases between. Germline lookup yields CDR1 MNHEY and CDR2 SVGAGI. CDR3 DNA sequence: TGTGCCAGCAGTCCCCTAGGAGGGCACACTGAAGCTTTCTTT. It codes for CASSPLGGHTEAFF.

This clone was recorded a few times. The J gene is TRBJ2-5, the V gene TRBV5-1; 15 bases map to TRBD2. Germline CDR1 SGHRS, CDR2 YFSETQ. Losses at the gene ends were 6 bases for V and 5 bases for J; bases not matched to a gene: 5. CDR3 length: 15 residues. The CDR3 DNA follows: TGCGCCAGCACCCCCGGGACTAGCGGGGGGGAGACCCAGTACTTC. Translation: CASTPGTSGGETQYF.

The CDR3 spells CASSSKPGATNEKLFF. CDR3 bases: TGTGCCAGCAGCTCAAAACCAGGGGCAACTAATGAAAAACTGTTTTTT. The V call is TRBV11-3, the J call TRBJ1-4, with a weak D call TRBD1 (6 bases). In germline, CDR1 is SGHNT, CDR2 YENEEA. V was cut by 4 bases and J by 0 bases, with 12 bases left in between. CDR3 length equals 16 residues.

This sequence joins TRBV7-2 and TRBJ1-4; D may be TRBD1 (5 bases). Germline-derived CDR1 and CDR2 are SGHTA and FQGNSA. Deletions cut 3 bases from V and 10 bases from J, with 24 bases between. This CDR3 contains 17 residues. CDR3 residues: CASSLLSLTSPGGKLFF. The CDR3 DNA reads as TGTGCCAGCAGCTTGCTCTCCTTGACTTCCCCGGGGGGAAAACTGTTTTTT.

This clone occurred a few times. The J gene is TRBJ2-5, the V gene TRBV7-8, with a weak D call TRBD1 (5 bases). The V end was cut by 4 bases, the J end by 3 bases, with 15 bases between. Germline V lookup: CDR1 SGHVS, CDR2 FQNEAQ. This CDR3 is built from 15 residues. The CDR3 coding sequence is TGTGCCAGCAGCTCTAGGGGCAGGGAAGAAGAGACCCAGTACTTC. Translation gives CASSSRGREEETQYF. Combining the CDR3 with reference TRBV7-8 and TRBJ2-5 gives the whole variable domain GAGVSQSPRYKVAKRGQDVALRCDPISGHVSLFWYQQALGQGPEFLTYFQNEAQLDKSGLPSDRFFAERPEGSVSTLKIQRTQQEDSAVYLCASSSRGREEETQYFGPGTRLLVL.

This clone was counted between two and nine times. This chain links TRBV5-1 with TRBJ2-7; tentatively, D is TRBD1 (6 bases). This CDR3 contains 14 residues. The ends were cut back, 0 bases at V and 4 bases at J, with 11 bases in the middle. Germline lookup yields CDR1 SGHRS and CDR2 YFSETQ. This CDR3 is CASSLEGTLYEQYF. The CDR3 region has the DNA TGCGCCAGCAGCTTGGAGGGGACACTATACGAGCAGTACTTC. Full variable domain (missing parts from reference TRBV5-1 and TRBJ2-7): KAGVTQTPRYLIKTRGQQVTLSCSPISGHRSVSWYQQTPGQGLQFLFEYFSETQRNKGNFPGRFSGRQFSNSRSEMNVSTLELGDSALYLCASSLEGTLYEQYFGPGTRLTVT.

J is TRBJ1-6 and V is TRBV25-1; no clear D. From germline, CDR1 is MGHDK and CDR2 SYGVNS. V was shortened by 6 bases and J by 0 bases, with 6 bases between the two germline ends. The CDR3 is made up of 14 amino acids. The CDR3 spells CASRSSSYNSPLHF. CDR3 DNA: TGTGCCAGCAGGTCGAGCTCCTATAATTCACCCCTCCACTTT. Looking up the rest from reference TRBV25-1 and TRBJ1-6 gives the full variable domain: EADIYQTPRYLVIGTGKKITLECSQTMGHDKMYWYQQDPGMELHLIHYSYGVNSTEKGDLSSESTVSRIRTEHFPLTLESARPSHTSQYLCASRSSSYNSPLHFGNGTRLTVT.

This clone was counted a few times. V gene TRBV29-1 combines with J gene TRBJ2-7, with 11 bases fitting TRBD1. The CDR3 loop spans 15 amino acids. Germline CDR1 is SQVTM and CDR2 is ANQGSEA. V lost 0 bases to trimming and J lost 6 bases; unmatched junction nucleotides: 7. DNA of the CDR3: TGCAGCGTTGAAGATCGGGACAGGGGGTTAGGCGAGCAGTACTTC. This sequence encodes CSVEDRDRGLGEQYF.

This clone occurred a few times. The V call is TRBV5-1, the J call TRBJ1-4, with a tentative D call TRBD1 (5 bases). The length of the CDR3 is 16 residues. Trimming took 4 bases from V and 0 from J, leaving 13 bases between them. Germline V gene lookup returns CDR1 SGHRS and CDR2 YFSETQ. DNA for the CDR3: TGCGCCAGCAGCCTGGGGCCCGTAACAACTAATGAAAAACTGTTTTTT. The encoded protein is CASSLGPVTTNEKLFF.

The chain uses TRBV4-2 and TRBJ2-6, with D maybe TRBD2 (7 bases). The CDR3 totals 19 residues. V was clipped by 4 bases and J by 0 bases, with 19 bases between them. The germline V gene encodes CDR1 LGHNA and CDR2 YNFKEQ. CDR3 nucleotides: TGTGCCAGCAGCCCGTTCGGGGCGGGGGCCGCCTCTGGGGCCAACGTCCTGACTTTC. It codes for CASSPFGAGAASGANVLTF.

This clone appeared a few times. The gene calls are TRBV7-9 and TRBJ1-5; a weak D match, TRBD1 (6 bases). V lost 4 bases to trimming and J lost 8 bases, with 18 bases between them. The CDR3 loop spans 15 amino acids. Germline values: CDR1 SEHNR, CDR2 FQNEAQ (reference sequence). The CDR3 here is CASSWGGGPVEPQHF. For the CDR3, the DNA is TGTGCCAGCAGCTGGGGCGGGGGGCCCGTAGAGCCCCAGCATTTT. The whole variable domain, remainder taken from reference TRBV7-9 and TRBJ1-5, is DTGVSQNPRHKITKRGQNVTFRCDPISEHNRLYWYRQTLGQGPEFLTYFQNEAQLEKSRLLSDRFSAERPKGSFSTLEIQRTEQGDSAMYLCASSWGGGPVEPQHFGDGTRLSIL.

This chain joins TRBV18 and TRBJ2-5; TRBD1 agrees at 7 bases. There are 13 residues in the CDR3. Looked up from germline, CDR1 is KGHSH and CDR2 is LQKENI. The V segment lost 8 bases and the J segment 2 bases; nucleotides outside the gene matches: 5. The CDR3 reads CASQTGLQETQYF. The CDR3 nucleotides read TGTGCCAGCCAGACAGGGTTGCAAGAGACCCAGTACTTC.

The rearrangement uses TRBV15 and TRBJ2-3; weak D call: TRBD2 (6 bases). CDR3 length: 17 residues. Trimming stripped 0 bases from V and 4 bases from J, with 17 bases between. The germline CDR1 and CDR2 sequences are LNHNV and YYDKDF (reference sequence). The CDR3 DNA reads as TGTGCCACCAGCAGAGATCAAGAGGCGGGGCGATCAGATACGCAGTATTTT. This codes for CATSRDQEAGRSDTQYF. The entire variable domain, with the rest obtained from reference TRBV15 and TRBJ2-3, is as follows: DAMVIQNPRYQVTQFGKPVTLSCSQTLNHNVMYWYQQKSSQAPKLLFHYYDKDFNNEADTPDNFQSRRPNTSFCFLDIRSPGLGDTAMYLCATSRDQEAGRSDTQYFGPGTRLTVL.

This clone was found a few times. V and J are TRBV19 and TRBJ1-3, with a possible D match to TRBD1 (6 bases). The CDR3 runs 16 residues. Trimming shortened V by 6 bases and J by 0 bases, and 15 bases separated the two germline ends. Looked up from germline, CDR1 is LNHDA and CDR2 is SQIVND (reference sequence). The CDR3: CASSVYGQNSGNTIYF. DNA for the CDR3: TGTGCCAGTAGCGTTTACGGACAGAACTCTGGAAACACCATATATTTT.

This clone was counted a few times. V is TRBV7-9 and J is TRBJ1-3; D is ambiguous. The end of the DNA aligns better with TRBJ2-2, so the J call may be wrong. The V gene's germline CDR1 is SEHNR and CDR2 FQNEAQ (reference sequence). CDR3 length: 13 amino acids. The chain's CDR3 is CASSWAPSGELFF. The CDR3 nucleotides are TGTGCCAGCAGTTGGGCCCCCTCCGGGGAGCTGTTTTTT.

This clone was observed a handful of times. CDR3 residues: CASSLDQGVEAFF. DNA of the CDR3: TGCGCCAGCAGCTTGGATCAGGGTGTTGAAGCTTTCTTT. The chain is built from TRBV5-1 and TRBJ1-1; tentative D call: TRBD1 (5 bases). The V end lost 0 bases, the J end lost 7 bases, and 10 bases lay between the germline ends. Looked up from germline, CDR1 is SGHRS and CDR2 is YFSETQ. The CDR3 is made up of 13 amino acids.

The CDR3 here is CASRNRVFPTYEQYF. CDR3 in DNA: TGTGCCAGCAGGAACAGGGTCTTCCCAACCTACGAGCAGTACTTC. J is TRBJ2-7 and V is TRBV6-6; D possibly corresponds to TRBD1 (6 bases). Germline CDR1 reads MNHNY; CDR2 reads SVGAGI (reference sequence). V gave up 6 bases and J gave up 2 bases, with 17 bases separating them. The CDR3 spans 15 residues.

The chain employs TRBV6-1 and TRBJ2-5; 13 nucleotides line up with TRBD2. The ends lost 3 bases at V and 5 bases at J; junction bases unmatched: 3. The CDR3 has 15 residues. Germline V gives CDR1 MNHNS, CDR2 SASEGT. CDR3 bases: TGTGCCAGCAGTGAGGGACTAGCGGGGTTCGAGACCCAGTACTTC. Its translation: CASSEGLAGFETQYF.

This rearrangement joins TRBV11-3 to TRBJ2-5; 10 nucleotides line up with TRBD2. Germline values: CDR1 SGHNT, CDR2 YENEEA. Trimming at V came to 4 bases and at J to 5 bases, leaving 4 bases not matched to a gene. CDR3 size: 14 residues. As DNA, the CDR3 is TGTGCCAGCAGCTCCGGGACTAGCGTTGAGACCCAGTACTTC. It is translated as CASSSGTSVETQYF.

This chain links TRBV19 with TRBJ1-5; TRBD1 is a possible D gene (5 bases). Trimming left V 0 bases short and J 4 bases short, with 10 bases between. The germline V gene encodes CDR1 LNHDA and CDR2 SQIVND (reference sequence). The CDR3 has 15 residues. The CDR3 DNA follows: TGTGCCAGTAGTATAGATCTGGGGGGGAATCAGCCCCAGCATTTT. This translates into CASSIDLGGNQPQHF.

V and J are TRBV5-1 and TRBJ1-2; maybe TRBD1 (5 bases). Between the trimmed V and J ends, which lost 1 base and 6 bases, there was a span of 10 bases. Germline-derived CDR1 and CDR2 are SGHRS and YFSETQ. CDR3 length: 13 residues. The CDR3 protein is CASSLKGFHGYTF. DNA for the CDR3: TGCGCCAGCAGCTTGAAGGGGTTCCATGGCTACACCTTC.

This clone was counted only a few times. The CDR3 DNA follows: TGTGCCAGCAGTCCTCGACTAGCACAAGAGACCCAGTACTTC. This encodes CASSPRLAQETQYF. The chain uses TRBV27 and TRBJ2-5, with 7 bases lining up with TRBD2. V shed 5 bases and J 2 bases; nucleotides not matched to a gene: 5. CDR3 length equals 14 residues. Germline V CDR1 and CDR2: MNHEY, SMNVEV (reference sequence).

V gene TRBV6-6 combines with J gene TRBJ1-1, with 10 bases lining up with TRBD1. V lost 5 bases and J lost 1; bases outside the gene matches: 7. Per the germline V gene, CDR1 is MNHNY and CDR2 is SVGAGI (reference sequence). This CDR3 is built from 16 residues. The CDR3 loop is CASSTPGQGWNTEAFF. CDR3 in DNA: TGTGCCAGCAGTACGCCGGGACAGGGGTGGAACACTGAAGCTTTCTTT.

V is TRBV7-8 and J is TRBJ1-6, with D possibly TRBD1 on 5 matching bases. CDR1 and CDR2 (germline): SGHVS, FQNEAQ. Trimming removed 5 bases at V and 9 bases at J, with 17 bases between. The CDR3 runs to 15 residues. DNA of the CDR3: TGTGCCAGCAGCCAAGGGGCAGGGAAGAGTTCACCCCTCCACTTT. Protein sequence: CASSQGAGKSSPLHF.